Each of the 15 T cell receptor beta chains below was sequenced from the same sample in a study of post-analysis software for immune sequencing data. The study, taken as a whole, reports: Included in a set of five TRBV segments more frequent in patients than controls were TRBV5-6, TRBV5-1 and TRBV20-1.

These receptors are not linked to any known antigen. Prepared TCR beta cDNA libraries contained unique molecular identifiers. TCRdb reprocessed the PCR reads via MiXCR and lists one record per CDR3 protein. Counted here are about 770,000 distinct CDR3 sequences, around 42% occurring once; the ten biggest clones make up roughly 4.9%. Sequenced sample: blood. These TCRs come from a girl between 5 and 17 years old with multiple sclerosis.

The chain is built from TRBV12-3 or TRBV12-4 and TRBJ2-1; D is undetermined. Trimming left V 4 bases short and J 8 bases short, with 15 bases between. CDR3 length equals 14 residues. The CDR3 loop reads CASSSSLGSDEQFF. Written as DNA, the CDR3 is TGTGCCAGCAGTTCCTCGCTAGGGTCGGATGAGCAGTTCTTC.

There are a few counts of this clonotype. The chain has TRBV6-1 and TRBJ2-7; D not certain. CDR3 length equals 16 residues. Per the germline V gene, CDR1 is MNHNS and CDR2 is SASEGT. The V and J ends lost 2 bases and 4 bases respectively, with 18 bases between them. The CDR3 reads CASSESVHLKGYEQYF. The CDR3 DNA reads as TGTGCCAGCAGTGAATCGGTGCACCTAAAGGGATACGAGCAGTACTTC.

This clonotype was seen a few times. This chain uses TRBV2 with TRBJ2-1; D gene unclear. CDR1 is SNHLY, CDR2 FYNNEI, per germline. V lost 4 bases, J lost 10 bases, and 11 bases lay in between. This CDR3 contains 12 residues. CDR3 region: CASSVGLSEQFF. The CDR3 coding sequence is TGTGCCAGCAGTGTAGGGCTCTCGGAGCAGTTCTTC.

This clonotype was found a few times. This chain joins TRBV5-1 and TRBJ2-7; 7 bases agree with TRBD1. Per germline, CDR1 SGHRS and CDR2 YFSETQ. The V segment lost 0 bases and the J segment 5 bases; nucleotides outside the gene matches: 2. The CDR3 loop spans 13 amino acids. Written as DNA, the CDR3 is TGCGCCAGCAGCTTGGAGGGGGCAGACGAGCAGTACTTC. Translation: CASSLEGADEQYF.

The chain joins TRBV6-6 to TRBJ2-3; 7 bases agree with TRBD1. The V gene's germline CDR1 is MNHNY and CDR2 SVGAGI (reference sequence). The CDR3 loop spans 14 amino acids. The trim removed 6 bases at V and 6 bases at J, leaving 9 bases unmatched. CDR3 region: CASRPRQGSDTQYF. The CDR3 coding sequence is TGTGCCAGCAGGCCTCGACAGGGTAGCGATACGCAGTATTTT.

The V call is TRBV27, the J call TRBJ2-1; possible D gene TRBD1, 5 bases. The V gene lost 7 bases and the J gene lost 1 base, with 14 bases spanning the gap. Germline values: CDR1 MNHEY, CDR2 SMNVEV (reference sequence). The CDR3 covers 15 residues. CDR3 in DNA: TGTGCCAGCACCCTTACAGCAGGGTCCTACAATGAGCAGTTCTTC. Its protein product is CASTLTAGSYNEQFF.

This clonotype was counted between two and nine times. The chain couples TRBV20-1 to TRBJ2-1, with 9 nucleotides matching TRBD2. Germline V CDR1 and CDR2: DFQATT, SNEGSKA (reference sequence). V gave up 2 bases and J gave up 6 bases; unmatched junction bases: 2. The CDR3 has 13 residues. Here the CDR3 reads CSARLAGSNEQFF. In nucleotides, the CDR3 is TGCAGTGCTAGACTAGCGGGAAGCAATGAGCAGTTCTTC.

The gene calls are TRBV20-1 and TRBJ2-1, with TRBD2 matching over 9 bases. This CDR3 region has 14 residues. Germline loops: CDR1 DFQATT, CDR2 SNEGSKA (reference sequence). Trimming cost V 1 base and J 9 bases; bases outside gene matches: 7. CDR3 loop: CSARALAGVGEQFF. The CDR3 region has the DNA TGCAGTGCTAGAGCCTTAGCGGGAGTCGGTGAGCAGTTCTTC.

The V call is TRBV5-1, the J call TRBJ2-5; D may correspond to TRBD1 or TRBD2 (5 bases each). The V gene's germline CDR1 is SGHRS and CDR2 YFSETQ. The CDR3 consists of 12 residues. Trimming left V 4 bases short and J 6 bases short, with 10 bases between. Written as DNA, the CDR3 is TGCGCCAGCAGCCTTCAGGGACAGACCCAGTACTTC. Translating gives CASSLQGQTQYF. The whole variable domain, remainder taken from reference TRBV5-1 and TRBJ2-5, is KAGVTQTPRYLIKTRGQQVTLSCSPISGHRSVSWYQQTPGQGLQFLFEYFSETQRNKGNFPGRFSGRQFSNSRSEMNVSTLELGDSALYLCASSLQGQTQYFGPGTRLLVL.

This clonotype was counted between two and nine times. The CDR3 region has the DNA TGCGCCAGCAGCCAAGAGGACAGGGAGGCCTACGAGCAGTACTTC. Translated: CASSQEDREAYEQYF. V and J are TRBV4-1 and TRBJ2-7; 8 bases are shared with TRBD1. Losses at the gene ends were 0 bases for V and 2 bases for J; bases not matched to a gene: 3. This CDR3 contains 15 residues. Germline lookup yields CDR1 MGHRA and CDR2 YSYEKL.

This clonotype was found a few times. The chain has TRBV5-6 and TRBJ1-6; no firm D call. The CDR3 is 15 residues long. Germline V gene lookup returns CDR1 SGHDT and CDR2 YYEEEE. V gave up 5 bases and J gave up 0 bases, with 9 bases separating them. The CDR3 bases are TGTGCCAGCAGTCCGGGATCCTCCTATAATTCACCCCTCCACTTT. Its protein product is CASSPGSSYNSPLHF.

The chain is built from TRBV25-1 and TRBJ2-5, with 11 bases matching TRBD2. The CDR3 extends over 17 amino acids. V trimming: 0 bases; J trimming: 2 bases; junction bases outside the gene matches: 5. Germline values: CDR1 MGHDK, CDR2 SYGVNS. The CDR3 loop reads CASSEYFLAGGQETQYF. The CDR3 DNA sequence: TGTGCCAGCAGTGAATATTTCCTAGCGGGGGGACAAGAGACCCAGTACTTC.

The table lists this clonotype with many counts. This chain's CDR3 is CASSTDTYEQYF. Here the CDR3 DNA reads TGTGCCAGCAGTACCGACACCTACGAGCAGTACTTC. V is TRBV12-3 or TRBV12-4 and J is TRBJ2-7; D remains ambiguous. This CDR3 contains 12 residues. The germline V and J ends were trimmed by 5 bases and 2 bases, with 7 bases remaining between them.

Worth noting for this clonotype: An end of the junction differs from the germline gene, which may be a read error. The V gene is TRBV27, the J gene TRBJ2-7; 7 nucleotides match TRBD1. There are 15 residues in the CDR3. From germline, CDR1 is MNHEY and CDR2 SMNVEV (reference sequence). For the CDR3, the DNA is TGTGCCAGCAGTTCCACAGGGGCCGGCTCCTACGAGCAGGACTTC. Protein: CASSSTGAGSYEQDF.

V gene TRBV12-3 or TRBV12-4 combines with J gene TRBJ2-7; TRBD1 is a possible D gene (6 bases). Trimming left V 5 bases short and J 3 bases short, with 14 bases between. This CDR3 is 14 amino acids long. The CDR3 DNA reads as TGTGCCAGCAGTAGCACAGGGAACGTCTACGAGCAGTACTTC. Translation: CASSSTGNVYEQYF.